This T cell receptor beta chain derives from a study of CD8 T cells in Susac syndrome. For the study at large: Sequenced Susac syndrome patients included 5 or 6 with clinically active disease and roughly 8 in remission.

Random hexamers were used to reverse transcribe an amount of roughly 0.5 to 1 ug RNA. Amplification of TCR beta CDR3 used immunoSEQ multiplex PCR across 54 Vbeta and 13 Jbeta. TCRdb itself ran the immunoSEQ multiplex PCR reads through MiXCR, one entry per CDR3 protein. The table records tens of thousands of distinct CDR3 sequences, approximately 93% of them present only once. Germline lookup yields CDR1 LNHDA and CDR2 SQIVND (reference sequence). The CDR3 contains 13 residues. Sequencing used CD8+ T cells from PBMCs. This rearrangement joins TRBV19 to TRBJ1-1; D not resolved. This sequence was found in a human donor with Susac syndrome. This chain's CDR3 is CATAKGLNTEAFF. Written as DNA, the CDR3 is TGTGCAACGGCGAAGGGTTTGAACACTGAAGCTTTCTTT.